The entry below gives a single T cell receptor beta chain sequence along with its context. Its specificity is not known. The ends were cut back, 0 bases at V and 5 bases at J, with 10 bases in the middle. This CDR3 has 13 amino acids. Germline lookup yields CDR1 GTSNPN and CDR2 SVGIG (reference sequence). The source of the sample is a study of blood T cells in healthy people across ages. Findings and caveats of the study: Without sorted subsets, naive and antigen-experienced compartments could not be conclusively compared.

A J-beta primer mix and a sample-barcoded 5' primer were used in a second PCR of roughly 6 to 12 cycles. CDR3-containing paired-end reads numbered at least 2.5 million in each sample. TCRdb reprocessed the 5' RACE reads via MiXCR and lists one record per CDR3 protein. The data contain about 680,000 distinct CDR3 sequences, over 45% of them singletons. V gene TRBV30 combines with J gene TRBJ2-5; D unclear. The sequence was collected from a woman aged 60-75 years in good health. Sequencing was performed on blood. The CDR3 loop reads CAWSVHSSETQYF. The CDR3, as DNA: TGTGCCTGGAGTGTGCACAGCTCGGAGACCCAGTACTTC.